Here is one T cell receptor (beta chain) with its context. Sequencing used immunoSEQ multiplex PCR; TCRdb keeps in-frame clones, though not all of them. The sample has over 10,000 clones, approximately 83% seen once. This CDR3 spans 12 amino acids. The germline V gene encodes CDR1 MNHNS and CDR2 SASEGT. Trimming cost V 4 bases and J 5 bases; bases outside gene matches: 0. This specimen comes from a study of tumor-infiltrating lymphocytes in localized non-small cell lung cancer. Study overall: Tumor tissue and non-adjacent uninvolved lung came from each patient.

This sequence originates from a human donor with non-small cell lung cancer. Material: uninvolved lung tissue not adjacent to the tumor. V and J are TRBV6-1 and TRBJ2-5; 8 nucleotides match TRBD1. The DNA for the CDR3 is TGTGCCAGCAGTGGACAGGGGGAGACCCAGTACTTC. Protein: CASSGQGETQYF.